These T cell receptor beta chains were read from a single sample in a study of T-cell memory formation after mild COVID-19. TCRdb fed the 5' RACE reads into MiXCR, producing one record per CDR3 protein. The table includes some 200,000 distinct CDR3 sequences, 9.5% to 10% detected once. The sample comprised PBMCs or a T cell subset sorted from them (not recorded which). These receptors were taken from a man in his late teens or twenties who had mild COVID-19 (a few samples of this study predate the infection). Cell type and time point are not known. Each CDR3 is given with its conserved first and last residue. D genes are given only for firm matches. Only some rows state a clone size, as once, few, many or a class for expanded clones.

j_gene,d_gene,abundance,v_gene,CDR3aa,CDR3nt
TRBJ2-4,NA,few,TRBV6-2/TRBV6-3,CASSGVGPSGIQYF,TGTGCCAGCAGTGGAGTGGGCCCTTCGGGGATTCAGTACTTC
TRBJ1-2,TRBD1,few,TRBV6-6,CASSYRQGPRANYGYTF,TGTGCCAGCAGTTACAGACAGGGACCTAGGGCTAACTATGGCTACACCTTC
TRBJ2-1,TRBD1,NA,TRBV25-1,CASSLGTGGLDEQFF,TGTGCCAGCAGTCTAGGGACAGGGGGCCTCGATGAGCAGTTCTTC
TRBJ1-1,NA,few,TRBV7-9,CASSLGWAANTEAFF,TGTGCCAGCAGCTTGGGCTGGGCAGCCAACACTGAAGCTTTCTTT
TRBJ1-2,TRBD1,few,TRBV5-1,CASSLDRGGYGYTF,TGCGCCAGCAGCTTGGACAGGGGAGGCTATGGCTACACCTTC
TRBJ1-2,NA,few,TRBV20-1,CSASEGGTGYGYTF,TGCAGTGCTAGCGAAGGGGGAACGGGCTATGGCTACACCTTC
TRBJ1-2,NA,NA,TRBV6-6,CASSYSRGGASYGYTF,TGTGCCAGCAGTTACTCGAGAGGGGGGGCGAGCTATGGCTACACCTTC
TRBJ2-7,NA,NA,TRBV11-2,CASSFRTGLQSYEQYF,TGTGCCAGCAGCTTCCGCACCGGGCTCCAGTCCTACGAGCAGTACTTC
TRBJ1-2,NA,NA,TRBV5-1,CASSLTGIRDGYTF,TGCGCCAGCAGCCTGACGGGGATTAGAGATGGCTACACCTTC
TRBJ2-5,NA,many,TRBV20-1,CSAKGPGETQYF,TGCAGTGCTAAGGGCCCCGGGGAGACCCAGTACTTC
TRBJ2-7,TRBD1,NA,TRBV6-5,CASSSRDRALYEQYF,TGTGCCAGCAGTTCACGGGACAGGGCCCTCTACGAGCAGTACTTC
TRBJ1-2,TRBD1,NA,TRBV30,CAWRWDRFHTF,TGTGCCTGGAGATGGGACAGGTTCCACACCTTC
TRBJ2-3,NA,NA,TRBV6-1,CASSAFTDTQYF,TGTGCCAGCAGTGCCTTCACAGATACGCAGTATTTT
TRBJ2-3,TRBD2,few,TRBV20-1,CSARESGASTDTQYF,TGCAGTGCTAGAGAAAGCGGGGCTAGCACAGATACGCAGTATTTT
TRBJ2-7,TRBD1,NA,TRBV12-3/TRBV12-4,CASSLDRGIEQYF,TGTGCCAGCAGTTTGGACAGGGGGATCGAGCAGTACTTC
TRBJ2-7,NA,NA,TRBV5-4,CASSLPKQGYEQYF,TGTGCCAGCAGCCTTCCGAAACAGGGCTACGAGCAGTACTTC
TRBJ2-5,TRBD1,many,TRBV5-1,CASSLRDSQETQYF,TGCGCCAGCAGCTTAAGGGACAGCCAAGAGACCCAGTACTTC
TRBJ2-7,NA,few,TRBV18,CASSRGDGIPYEQYF,TGTGCCAGCTCACGGGGGGACGGAATTCCCTACGAGCAGTACTTC
TRBJ1-4,TRBD1,NA,TRBV4-3,CASSRDRVEKLFF,TGCGCCAGCAGCCGAGACAGGGTTGAAAAACTGTTTTTT
TRBJ2-3,NA,many,TRBV29-1,CSVVLGTDTQYF,TGCAGCGTGGTGCTCGGCACAGATACGCAGTATTTT
TRBJ1-2,TRBD1,few,TRBV15,CATSRSPPGQGAHGYTF,TGTGCCACCAGCAGATCCCCACCGGGACAGGGGGCCCATGGCTACACCTTC
TRBJ2-5,NA,NA,TRBV25-1,CASSSRGYQETQYF,TGTGCCAGCAGCTCCCGGGGATACCAAGAGACCCAGTACTTC
TRBJ2-1,NA,NA,TRBV23-1,CASSPRAFEGYNEQFF,TGCGCCAGCAGTCCCCGGGCATTCGAGGGGTACAATGAGCAGTTCTTC
TRBJ1-2,NA,few,TRBV14,CASSPSPSWGYTF,TGTGCCAGCAGCCCCTCGCCCTCGTGGGGCTACACCTTC
TRBJ1-5,NA,NA,TRBV12-3/TRBV12-4,CASSKTVDQPQHF,TGTGCCAGCAGTAAAACGGTGGACCAGCCCCAGCATTTT
TRBJ1-1,NA,few,TRBV12-3/TRBV12-4,CASSFHVSEAFF,TGTGCCAGCAGTTTTCACGTTTCTGAAGCTTTCTTT
TRBJ1-2,TRBD1,NA,TRBV5-1,CASSHRGRLRDYGYTF,TGCGCCAGCAGCCACAGGGGGCGTCTTCGGGACTATGGCTACACCTTC
TRBJ2-5,NA,NA,TRBV24-1,CATSDLRGGSYF,TGTGCCACCAGTGACCTTCGAGGGGGTTCGTACTTC
TRBJ2-3,TRBD2,NA,TRBV6-5,CASSQLGTSGGDTDTQYF,TGTGCCAGCAGCCAACTTGGGACTAGCGGGGGGGACACAGATACGCAGTATTTT
TRBJ1-4,NA,few,TRBV4-2,CASSVGARGTTNEKLFF,TGTGCCAGCAGCGTGGGGGCTAGGGGGACGACTAATGAAAAACTGTTTTTT
TRBJ2-1,TRBD1,few,TRBV7-9,CASSPQGQGQFF,TGTGCCAGCAGCCCGCAGGGACAGGGGCAGTTCTTC
TRBJ1-2,TRBD1,NA,TRBV6-6,CASSYRQGDGYTF,TGTGCCAGCAGTTACAGACAGGGCGATGGCTACACCTTC
TRBJ2-3,TRBD1,few,TRBV3-1,CASSQGTGALDTQYF,TGTGCCAGCAGCCAAGGGACAGGAGCGCTAGATACGCAGTATTTT
TRBJ2-3,TRBD2,few,TRBV20-1,CSAGGLAGDTDTQYF,TGCAGTGCTGGGGGACTAGCGGGGGACACAGATACGCAGTATTTT
TRBJ2-1,NA,few,TRBV4-1,CASSSPGVQFF,TGCGCCAGCAGTTCCCCAGGGGTGCAGTTCTTC
TRBJ2-3,NA,few,TRBV5-1,CASRLQGPDTQYF,TGCGCCAGCAGGCTACAGGGCCCAGATACGCAGTATTTT
TRBJ2-3,NA,NA,TRBV6-1,CASSPGPATQYF,TGTGCCAGCAGTCCGGGCCCCGCCACGCAGTATTTT
TRBJ2-1,NA,once,TRBV19,CASSIDRAGGYNEQFF,TGTGCCAGTAGTATAGATCGGGCCGGGGGATACAATGAGCAGTTCTTC
TRBJ1-6,NA,NA,TRBV29-1,CSAAEGKGPGSPLHF,TGCAGCGCCGCAGAGGGAAAGGGTCCGGGATCACCCCTCCACTTT
TRBJ2-1,TRBD2,NA,TRBV3-1,CASSPGLAGGINEQFF,TGTGCCAGCAGCCCTGGACTAGCGGGGGGTATCAATGAGCAGTTCTTC
TRBJ1-4,TRBD1,NA,TRBV6-6,CASRNGQAETEKLFF,TGTGCCAGCAGGAACGGACAGGCCGAGACTGAAAAACTGTTTTTT
TRBJ2-1,NA,few,TRBV4-3,CASSPEPSSYNEQFF,TGCGCCAGCAGCCCCGAGCCGAGCTCCTACAATGAGCAGTTCTTC
TRBJ2-4,NA,few,TRBV28,CASTPSVRGRNKNIQYF,TGTGCCAGCACACCCTCGGTTAGGGGGAGGAATAAAAACATTCAGTACTTC
TRBJ2-7,NA,few,TRBV14,CASSQEAGRYGQYF,TGTGCCAGCAGCCAAGAGGCAGGGAGATATGGGCAGTACTTC
TRBJ1-1,TRBD1,once,TRBV28,CASRSIGTENTEAFF,TGTGCCAGCAGATCAATTGGGACAGAGAACACTGAAGCTTTCTTT
TRBJ1-1,NA,many,TRBV12-3/TRBV12-4,CASSLPPTGLIVNTEAFF,TGTGCCAGCAGTTTACCCCCGACGGGCCTCATCGTGAACACTGAAGCTTTCTTT
TRBJ1-6,NA,few,TRBV6-5,CASSYDSYNSPLHF,TGTGCCAGCAGTTACGACTCATATAATTCACCCCTCCACTTT
TRBJ2-1,TRBD2,many,TRBV5-6,CASSSTSGTTYNEQFF,TGTGCCAGCAGCTCGACCAGCGGGACTACTTACAATGAGCAGTTCTTC
TRBJ2-1,NA,NA,TRBV12-3/TRBV12-4,CASSFISSYNEQFF,TGTGCCAGCAGTTTCATTAGCTCCTACAATGAGCAGTTCTTC
TRBJ2-3,NA,once,TRBV4-3,CASSQVVSLVGDTQYF,TGCGCCAGCAGCCAAGTAGTGTCCTTAGTAGGAGATACGCAGTATTTT
TRBJ1-6,NA,few,TRBV19,CASTREGAYNSPLHF,TGTGCCAGTACGAGGGAAGGCGCCTATAATTCACCCCTCCACTTT